The source of this T cell receptor beta chain is a study of blood T cells in healthy people across ages. The overall study: Template switching picked up about one barcoded beta molecule for each two T cells.

As to this clonotype: The antigen remains undetermined.

The V end was cut by 7 bases, the J end by 2 bases, with 5 bases between. Germline V gene data show CDR1 as DFQATT and CDR2 as SNEGSKA (reference sequence). The CDR3 has 10 residues. General study findings and limits: Unsorted PBMCs blocked a conclusive comparison of naive and antigen-experienced cells.

For the second PCR, which ran for about 6 to 11 cycles, a sample-barcoded 5' primer and a J-beta primer mix were used. Per-sample output comprised a minimum of 2.5 million paired-end reads containing CDR3. TCRdb itself ran the 5' RACE reads through MiXCR, one entry per CDR3 protein. The table lists 780,000 or so distinct CDR3 sequences, about 61% of them singletons. The donors, aged roughly 6 to 100, were healthy Caucasians from Russia. The chain recombines TRBV20-1 with TRBJ2-5, with D possibly being TRBD2 (5 bases). The sample taken for sequencing was blood. The TCR sequence derives from a man aged 40-49 years in good health. CDR3 residues: CSGTQETQYF. Here the CDR3 DNA reads TGCAGTGGGACTCAAGAGACCCAGTACTTC.